The 29 T cell receptor beta chains presented below share a single source sample, sequenced in a study of cytomegalovirus exposure and HLA in healthy donors. Primers for the PCR totalled 60 Vbeta and 13 Jbeta. Generated by immunoSEQ multiplex PCR, the TCRdb table keeps only in-frame clones and is missing some. The top ten hold about 3.9% of the sample, which has around 110,000 clones, under 90% seen once. The sample taken for sequencing was PBMCs. These receptors were obtained from a woman aged 25-40 years in good health and CMV-seronegative.

The V gene is TRBV19, the J gene TRBJ2-3; 7 nucleotides line up with TRBD2. Unmatched junction bases numbered 8, after V lost 8 bases and J lost 0 bases. This CDR3 spans 15 amino acids. Germline V gives CDR1 LNHDA, CDR2 SQIVND (reference sequence). The CDR3 sequence is CASGDYLTSTDTQYF. The CDR3 region has the DNA TGTGCCAGTGGGGACTACTTAACTAGCACAGATACGCAGTATTTT.

The chain employs TRBV27 and TRBJ2-3; tentative D call: TRBD1 (6 bases). V was clipped by 0 bases and J by 6 bases, with 10 bases between them. Germline V gene lookup returns CDR1 MNHEY and CDR2 SMNVEV (reference sequence). The CDR3 loop spans 14 amino acids. The CDR3: CASSLSPDRDTQYF. The CDR3 nucleotides are TGTGCCAGCAGTTTATCGCCCGACAGGGATACGCAGTATTTT.

This clone has just a few counts. The chain carries TRBV25-1 and TRBJ2-3; D gene ambiguous. Germline V gene sequence: CDR1 MGHDK, CDR2 SYGVNS. Trimming stripped 0 bases from V and 5 bases from J, with 9 bases between. There are 14 residues in the CDR3. Written as DNA, the CDR3 is TGTGCCAGCAGTGAATACCAGCTAGGAGATACGCAGTATTTT. Protein: CASSEYQLGDTQYF. Full variable domain (rest looked up from reference TRBV25-1 and TRBJ2-3): EADIYQTPRYLVIGTGKKITLECSQTMGHDKMYWYQQDPGMELHLIHYSYGVNSTEKGDLSSESTVSRIRTEHFPLTLESARPSHTSQYLCASSEYQLGDTQYFGPGTRLTVL.

CDR3 bases: TGTGCCAGCAGCTTAGACCTCGACTCGTCCACTGAAGCTTTCTTT. Protein sequence: CASSLDLDSSTEAFF. The chain links TRBV7-9 to TRBJ1-1; D uncertain. V was cut by 1 base and J by 4 bases, with 13 bases left in between. CDR3 length equals 15 residues. CDR1 is SEHNR, CDR2 FQNEAQ, per germline (reference sequence).

The rearrangement links TRBV27 to TRBJ2-3; 10 nucleotides match TRBD2. The CDR3 is 15 residues long. The V gene end was trimmed by 6 bases and the J gene end by 4 bases; junction bases not matched to a gene: 7. Germline CDR1 reads MNHEY; CDR2 reads SMNVEV (reference sequence). The CDR3: CASSLSGRASDTQYF. CDR3 DNA sequence: TGTGCCAGCAGCCTCAGCGGGAGGGCCTCAGATACGCAGTATTTT.

This chain joins TRBV2 and TRBJ2-5, with D possibly being TRBD1 (6 bases). V lost 10 bases to trimming and J lost 5 bases, with 23 bases between them. This CDR3 contains 15 residues. CDR1 and CDR2 from the germline V gene are SNHLY and FYNNEI. CDR3 DNA sequence: TGTGCCACCTCATTGACAGGAGGCAGAGTGGAGACCCAGTACTTC. As protein: CATSLTGGRVETQYF.

The V call is TRBV5-1, the J call TRBJ2-4, with 9 bases fitting TRBD2. J was trimmed by 3 bases and V by 4 bases; bases with no gene match: 8. Germline V CDR1 and CDR2: SGHRS, YFSETQ. The CDR3 has 16 residues. CDR3 protein: CASSPSPLAGKNIQYF. CDR3 coding DNA: TGCGCCAGCAGCCCCTCCCCACTAGCGGGCAAAAACATTCAGTACTTC. The entire variable domain, with the rest obtained from reference TRBV5-1 and TRBJ2-4, is as follows: KAGVTQTPRYLIKTRGQQVTLSCSPISGHRSVSWYQQTPGQGLQFLFEYFSETQRNKGNFPGRFSGRQFSNSRSEMNVSTLELGDSALYLCASSPSPLAGKNIQYFGAGTRLSVL.

This clone was counted only a few times. The gene calls are TRBV19 and TRBJ2-1, with 7 bases matching TRBD2. CDR3 length: 14 amino acids. V shed 5 bases and J 4 bases; nucleotides not matched to a gene: 5. CDR1 LNHDA and CDR2 SQIVND come from the germline V gene (reference sequence). The CDR3 region is CASSLASGYNEQFF. DNA for the CDR3: TGTGCCAGTAGTTTGGCTAGCGGATACAATGAGCAGTTCTTC.

J is TRBJ1-5 and V is TRBV19; a weak D match, TRBD1 (5 bases). Germline CDR1 LNHDA, CDR2 SQIVND (reference sequence). V lost 3 bases, J lost 1 base, and 10 bases lay in between. The CDR3 spans 15 residues. CDR3 DNA: TGTGCCAGTAGTATGCCAGGGATCAGCAATCAGCCCCAGCATTTT. Its translation is CASSMPGISNQPQHF. The complete variable domain, with remaining parts taken from reference TRBV19 and TRBJ1-5, reads DGGITQSPKYLFRKEGQNVTLSCEQNLNHDAMYWYRQDPGQGLRLIYYSQIVNDFQKGDIAEGYSVSREKKESFPLTVTSAQKNPTAFYLCASSMPGISNQPQHFGDGTRLSIL.

V and J are TRBV15 and TRBJ2-3; a weak D match, TRBD1 (5 bases). V lost 0 bases and J 6 bases, leaving 16 bases between the germline ends. Germline CDR1 is LNHNV and CDR2 is YYDKDF (reference sequence). The CDR3 has 16 residues. CDR3 DNA: TGTGCCACCAGCAGAGAGGGCAGGGTTATTTTGGATACGCAGTATTTT. Translation: CATSREGRVILDTQYF. The full variable domain, its missing parts supplied by reference TRBV15 and TRBJ2-3, is DAMVIQNPRYQVTQFGKPVTLSCSQTLNHNVMYWYQQKSSQAPKLLFHYYDKDFNNEADTPDNFQSRRPNTSFCFLDIRSPGLGDTAMYLCATSREGRVILDTQYFGPGTRLTVL.

The rearrangement links TRBV7-6 to TRBJ2-5, with a possible D match to TRBD1 (5 bases). The assigned J gene may be wrong: the sequence end matches TRBJ2-7 better. The CDR3 loop spans 15 amino acids. CDR1 and CDR2 from the germline V gene are SGHVS and FNYEAQ. In DNA form, the CDR3 reads TGTGCCAGCAGCTTAGCAAAAGACAGATACTACGAGCAGTACTTC. Translated: CASSLAKDRYYEQYF.

The chain couples TRBV19 to TRBJ2-7; TRBD1 matches 8 bases. The CDR3 consists of 14 residues. Germline loops: CDR1 LNHDA, CDR2 SQIVND (reference sequence). After removal of 6 bases from V and 3 bases from J, the junction contained 7 bases not matched to a gene. DNA of the CDR3: TGTGCCAGTAGCCCTAACAGGGGGTTCTACGAGCAGTACTTC. Its protein is CASSPNRGFYEQYF. The variable domain in full, completed from reference TRBV19 and TRBJ2-7, reads DGGITQSPKYLFRKEGQNVTLSCEQNLNHDAMYWYRQDPGQGLRLIYYSQIVNDFQKGDIAEGYSVSREKKESFPLTVTSAQKNPTAFYLCASSPNRGFYEQYFGPGTRLTVT.

The sample holds one count of this clone. The CDR3 loop reads CATAWGGGNTEAFF. In nucleotides, the CDR3 is TGTGCCACAGCCTGGGGGGGAGGGAACACTGAAGCTTTCTTT. V and J are TRBV19 and TRBJ1-1; tentatively, D is TRBD1 (5 bases). Trimming pared 10 bases from V and 1 base from J, leaving 16 bases between. The CDR3 spans 14 residues. Germline V lookup: CDR1 LNHDA, CDR2 SQIVND (reference sequence). The variable domain in full, completed from reference TRBV19 and TRBJ1-1, reads DGGITQSPKYLFRKEGQNVTLSCEQNLNHDAMYWYRQDPGQGLRLIYYSQIVNDFQKGDIAEGYSVSREKKESFPLTVTSAQKNPTAFYLCATAWGGGNTEAFFGQGTRLTVV.

V gene TRBV6-1 combines with J gene TRBJ2-5; weak D call: TRBD1 (5 bases). Trimming stripped 8 bases from V and 5 bases from J, with 15 bases between. Germline V CDR1 and CDR2: MNHNS, SASEGT. The CDR3 spans 13 residues. The CDR3 coding sequence is TGTGCCAGCGGCAGGGTAGAACGGGAGACCCAGTACTTC. Amino acid sequence: CASGRVERETQYF.

Concerning this clone: Other DNA sequences in the sample encode the same CDR3. The chain links TRBV30 to TRBJ1-3; TRBD1 matches at 9 bases. This CDR3 contains 21 residues. V gave up 5 bases and J gave up 0 bases; unmatched junction bases: 23. Germline V CDR1 and CDR2: GTSNPN, SVGIG (reference sequence). The CDR3 protein is CAWESLYPCRDRDPSGNTIYF. The CDR3 DNA reads TGTGCCTGGGAATCGTTATATCCTTGCCGGGACAGGGACCCCTCTGGAAACACCATATATTTT.

The V call is TRBV9, the J call TRBJ1-6; D unclear. From germline, CDR1 is SGDLS and CDR2 YYNGEE. The CDR3 runs 13 residues. V dropped 3 bases and J dropped 7 bases, with 8 bases sitting between them. The CDR3 region is CASSDLRNSPLHF. The CDR3 DNA reads TGTGCCAGCAGCGATCTTCGGAATTCACCCCTCCACTTT.

This clone was counted only a few times. The genes are TRBV11-2 and TRBJ2-3; D is possibly TRBD2 (6 bases). CDR1 SGHAT and CDR2 FQNNGV come from the germline V gene. Trimming removed 5 bases from V and 6 bases from J, with 21 bases in between. The CDR3 is 16 residues long. The chain's CDR3 is CASSPELARIGDTQYF. CDR3 nucleotide sequence: TGTGCCAGCAGCCCAGAACTAGCTAGAATCGGGGATACGCAGTATTTT.

J is TRBJ2-1 and V is TRBV25-1; TRBD2 agrees at 7 bases. This CDR3 contains 18 residues. Germline V gene sequence: CDR1 MGHDK, CDR2 SYGVNS. V shed 4 bases, J shed 5 bases, and the junction held 17 bases outside the gene matches. The CDR3 DNA follows: TGTGCCAGCAGTGTTAGAGGCCCGAGGAGCGGGATGCACAATGAGCAGTTCTTC. Its translation: CASSVRGPRSGMHNEQFF.

The chain carries TRBV29-1 and TRBJ2-1, with 14 bases identical to TRBD2. This CDR3 contains 12 residues. Per germline, CDR1 SQVTM and CDR2 ANQGSEA. Trimming took 7 bases from V and 10 from J; bases not matched to a gene: 3. CDR3 in DNA: TGCAGCGAGGGACTAGCGGGAGTAGAGCAGTTCTTC. It codes for CSEGLAGVEQFF.

This chain links TRBV18 with TRBJ2-7; no clear D gene. The CDR3 contains 12 residues. With 6 bases removed from V and 1 base from J, the gap between germline ends came to 7 bases. Germline CDR1 and CDR2: KGHSH and LQKENI. In DNA, the CDR3 is TGTGCCAGCTCTCTCGGGTCCTACGAGCAGTACTTC. It codes for CASSLGSYEQYF.

The chain employs TRBV7-2 and TRBJ2-6; 7 bases are shared with TRBD2. Trimming took 2 bases from V and 4 from J; bases not matched to a gene: 8. The CDR3 is 17 residues long. Germline values: CDR1 SGHTA, CDR2 FQGNSA. The CDR3 protein is CASSLYGRRAGANVLTF. The CDR3 DNA follows: TGTGCCAGCAGCTTATACGGGAGGAGGGCCGGGGCCAACGTCCTGACTTTC.

V and J are TRBV6-1 and TRBJ1-4, with TRBD1 matching over 7 bases. CDR1 is MNHNS, CDR2 SASEGT, per germline. Losses at the gene ends were 6 bases for V and 4 bases for J; bases not matched to a gene: 2. This CDR3 region has 13 residues. The CDR3: CASRRDSNEKLFF. For the CDR3, the DNA is TGTGCCAGCAGACGGGACAGTAATGAAAAACTGTTTTTT.

DNA for the CDR3: TGTGCCAGCGGGGCAACGGCGAACAATGAGCAGTTCTTC. It codes for CASGATANNEQFF. This rearrangement joins TRBV7-9 to TRBJ2-1; D is perhaps TRBD1 (5 bases). V gave up 8 bases and J gave up 5 bases, with 13 bases separating them. The CDR3 spans 13 residues. The germline CDR1 and CDR2 sequences are SEHNR and FQNEAQ (reference sequence).

This clone was seen once. The chain employs TRBV4-1 and TRBJ2-5; possible D gene TRBD2, 5 bases. Trimming pared 0 bases from V and 4 bases from J, leaving 9 bases between. In germline, CDR1 is MGHRA, CDR2 YSYEKL. The length of the CDR3 is 14 residues. The CDR3 nucleotides are TGCGCCAGCAGCCAAGATCCACGGGGAGAGACCCAGTACTTC. It specifies CASSQDPRGETQYF.

The gene calls are TRBV10-3 and TRBJ2-1, with 11 bases fitting TRBD2. The V segment lost 4 bases and the J segment 5 bases; nucleotides outside the gene matches: 7. Germline V gene sequence: CDR1 ENHRY, CDR2 SYGVKD. The CDR3 is made up of 16 amino acids. CDR3 nucleotides: TGTGCCATCAGTGGGGGGCTAGCGGGAGGTAACAATGAGCAGTTCTTC. Its protein is CAISGGLAGGNNEQFF.

This rearrangement joins TRBV27 to TRBJ2-3; 7 positions match TRBD1. The trim removed 6 bases at V and 4 bases at J, leaving 22 bases unmatched. The CDR3 is made up of 19 amino acids. Germline V lookup: CDR1 MNHEY, CDR2 SMNVEV (reference sequence). The CDR3 is CASSILRDSSIFEPDTQYF. The DNA of the CDR3 is TGTGCCAGCAGCATCCTCCGGGACAGCTCCATATTCGAACCAGATACGCAGTATTTT.

V usage is TRBV4-1 and J usage is TRBJ1-4; TRBD1 agrees at 10 bases. CDR1 and CDR2 (germline): MGHRA, YSYEKL. This CDR3 is 15 amino acids long. The J segment lost 7 bases and the V segment lost 0 bases, leaving 2 bases of the junction unmatched. This chain's CDR3 is CASSQDGTGVEKLFF. CDR3 DNA sequence: TGCGCCAGCAGCCAAGATGGGACAGGGGTTGAAAAACTGTTTTTT.

This rearrangement joins TRBV21-1 to TRBJ2-2; the table's D call, TRBD2, was not checked against the DNA. TRBV21-1 is termed a pseudogene. This CDR3 is 15 amino acids long. CDR3 sequence (DNA): TGTGCCAGCAGTGAGAACAACGGGGGGCCCGGGGAGCTGTTTTTT. Encoded protein: CASSENNGGPGELFF.

J is TRBJ1-1 and V is TRBV7-9; D unresolved. Germline assignment: CDR1 SEHNR and CDR2 FQNEAQ (reference sequence). The CDR3 loop spans 12 amino acids. The germline V and J ends were trimmed by 4 bases and 6 bases, with 9 bases remaining between them. In DNA, the CDR3 is TGTGCCAGCAGCTCGGGAAGGGCTGAAGCTTTCTTT. Translating it yields CASSSGRAEAFF. The full variable domain, its missing parts supplied by reference TRBV7-9 and TRBJ1-1, is DTGVSQNPRHKITKRGQNVTFRCDPISEHNRLYWYRQTLGQGPEFLTYFQNEAQLEKSRLLSDRFSAERPKGSFSTLEIQRTEQGDSAMYLCASSSGRAEAFFGQGTRLTVV.